The 31 T cell receptor beta chains below all came from one sample that was sequenced in a study of lymphopenia after photon versus proton radiotherapy. Data came from immunoSEQ multiplex PCR; TCRdb stores just in-frame clones and leaves some out. In the table there are 75,000 or so clones, approximately 82% of which are singletons. The source material was peripheral blood, sampled from a patient treated with proton-based radiotherapy. The receptors were gathered from a man aged 60 to 69 with pancreatic cancer.

The V gene is TRBV7-2, the J gene TRBJ2-5; tentatively, D is TRBD1 or TRBD2 (6 bases each). CDR1 is SGHTA and CDR2 is FQGNSA in the germline V gene. The CDR3 runs to 16 residues. The ends were cut back, 7 bases at V and 6 bases at J, with 24 bases in the middle. CDR3 residues: CASTKVRGQGLKTQYF. The CDR3 DNA sequence: TGTGCCAGCACCAAAGTCCGGGGGCAGGGGTTAAAGACCCAGTACTTC.

This chain uses TRBV18 with TRBJ2-7; the D gene is possibly TRBD2 (6 bases). V was shortened by 1 base and J by 4 bases, with 8 bases between the two germline ends. The CDR3 runs to 13 residues. Germline V CDR1 and CDR2: KGHSH, LQKENI. The CDR3 DNA is TGTGCCAGCTCACCACTGGAGGGATACGAGCAGTACTTC. It codes for CASSPLEGYEQYF.

The chain employs TRBV30 and TRBJ2-3, with D hard to call. V lost 7 bases to trimming and J lost 2 bases, with 13 bases between them. This CDR3 is 13 amino acids long. Germline loops: CDR1 GTSNPN, CDR2 SVGIG (reference sequence). CDR3 coding DNA: TGTGCCTCGAGACCTAAATCCACAGATACGCAGTATTTT. It is translated as CASRPKSTDTQYF.

The gene calls are TRBV29-1 and TRBJ2-2; perhaps D is TRBD1 or TRBD2 (5 bases each). V lost 4 bases to trimming and J lost 0 bases, with 12 bases between them. The CDR3 is 15 amino acids. Germline V gene data show CDR1 as SQVTM and CDR2 as ANQGSEA. Here the CDR3 DNA reads TGCAGCGTTGCTTCCGGGACGACGAACACCGGGGAGCTGTTTTTT. Its protein product is CSVASGTTNTGELFF.

V usage is TRBV28 and J usage is TRBJ2-3; 8 positions agree with TRBD2. The CDR3 length is 14 residues. After removal of 2 bases from V and 3 bases from J, the junction contained 1 base not matched to a gene. Germline V gene sequence: CDR1 MDHEN, CDR2 SYDVKM. DNA for the CDR3: TGTGCCAGCAGTTTAACTAGCGGAACAGATACGCAGTATTTT. It specifies CASSLTSGTDTQYF.

V and J are TRBV2 and TRBJ2-1, with 14 bases that match TRBD2. Germline values: CDR1 SNHLY, CDR2 FYNNEI. The CDR3 has 17 residues. Trimming took 6 bases from V and 6 from J; bases not matched to a gene: 10. CDR3 sequence reads: CASSYTTGTSGSNEQFF. The CDR3 DNA sequence: TGTGCCAGCAGCTACACCACCGGGACTAGCGGGAGCAATGAGCAGTTCTTC.

V is TRBV7-2 and J is TRBJ2-3; 10 bases line up with TRBD2. The V gene's germline CDR1 is SGHTA and CDR2 FQGNSA. This CDR3 is 16 amino acids long. After removal of 4 bases from V and 4 bases from J, the junction contained 8 bases not matched to a gene. The CDR3 loop is CASSSRTSGKSDTQYF. CDR3 in DNA: TGTGCCAGCAGCTCCCGGACTAGCGGTAAATCAGATACGCAGTATTTT.

The V gene is TRBV7-2, the J gene TRBJ2-3; 7 nucleotides align to TRBD2. Per the germline V gene, CDR1 is SGHTA and CDR2 is FQGNSA. The V segment lost 1 base and the J segment 4 bases; nucleotides outside the gene matches: 8. This CDR3 has 16 amino acids. Written as DNA, the CDR3 is TGTGCCAGCAGCTTAGGGGCGGGAGTCAGAGCAGATACGCAGTATTTT. It encodes CASSLGAGVRADTQYF.

The V and J genes are TRBV10-3 and TRBJ2-7; TRBD1 is a possible D gene (5 bases). Deletions cut 10 bases from V and 7 bases from J, with 14 bases between. The CDR3 is 11 residues long. Per the germline V gene, CDR1 is ENHRY and CDR2 is SYGVKD. CDR3 region: CATREPGEQYF. The DNA of the CDR3 is TGTGCCACTAGAGAGCCAGGGGAGCAGTACTTC.

The chain employs TRBV5-5 and TRBJ2-3; 8 positions match TRBD1. Trimming removed 4 bases from V and 4 bases from J; junction bases left unmatched: 11. Germline CDR1 is SGHKS and CDR2 is YYEKEE (reference sequence). The CDR3 spans 16 residues. The CDR3 DNA is TGTGCCAGCAGCCGGACAGGGAATCTAAAGCCAGATACGCAGTATTTT. It translates to CASSRTGNLKPDTQYF.

This clone came up a few times. The rearrangement uses TRBV7-3 and TRBJ2-3; D gene uncertain. The V and J ends lost 6 bases and 4 bases respectively, with 14 bases between them. Germline V gene data show CDR1 as SGHTA and CDR2 as FQGTGA. The CDR3 runs to 14 residues. CDR3 sequence (DNA): TGTGCCAGCAGTTTCGACTCCCCTCCAGATACGCAGTATTTT. Its translation is CASSFDSPPDTQYF.

The chain uses TRBV29-1 and TRBJ2-3; D perhaps matches TRBD2 (6 bases). This CDR3 has 16 residues. Trimming left V 6 bases short and J 9 bases short, with 28 bases between. Germline loops: CDR1 SQVTM, CDR2 ANQGSEA. The CDR3 sequence is CSVVRNQVGGGSTQYF. CDR3 coding DNA: TGCAGCGTAGTACGAAACCAGGTCGGGGGTGGGAGCACGCAGTATTTT.

The chain carries TRBV18 and TRBJ1-5; the D is unclear. This CDR3 comprises 15 residues. The germline V gene has CDR1 KGHSH and CDR2 LQKENI. V shed 6 bases and J shed 0 bases, with 12 bases lying between them. The CDR3 coding sequence is TGTGCCAGCTCGCCCAACACCAATAGCAATCAGCCCCAGCATTTT. This codes for CASSPNTNSNQPQHF.

In its sample, this clone was seen a few times. The rearrangement links TRBV27 to TRBJ2-3, with 9 nucleotides matching TRBD1. The V segment lost 5 bases and the J segment 1 base; nucleotides outside the gene matches: 19. Looked up from germline, CDR1 is MNHEY and CDR2 is SMNVEV (reference sequence). CDR3 length: 20 residues. Written as DNA, the CDR3 is TGTGCCAGCAGTCTGCAGCCCGGGACAGGGTCTCCTTCAGGCACAGATACGCAGTATTTT. Translated: CASSLQPGTGSPSGTDTQYF.

This chain joins TRBV19 and TRBJ1-5, with D possibly TRBD1 on 5 matching bases. Germline V gene lookup returns CDR1 LNHDA and CDR2 SQIVND (reference sequence). This CDR3 comprises 18 residues. V was clipped by 0 bases and J by 4 bases, with 19 bases between them. CDR3 bases: TGTGCCAGTAGTATAGATCGGACATTAAGTGAGGGGAATCAGCCCCAGCATTTT. Its translation: CASSIDRTLSEGNQPQHF.

CDR3 sequence: CASSFLPGQAGRNEQYF. The DNA for the CDR3 is TGTGCCAGCAGCTTTTTACCGGGACAGGCGGGGAGGAACGAGCAGTACTTC. This chain uses TRBV7-9 with TRBJ2-7, with 8 nucleotides matching TRBD1. The V gene's germline CDR1 is SEHNR and CDR2 FQNEAQ (reference sequence). The length of the CDR3 is 17 residues. V gave up 3 bases and J gave up 5 bases; unmatched junction bases: 15.

The gene calls are TRBV2 and TRBJ2-2; D is perhaps TRBD1 (6 bases). This CDR3 is 13 amino acids long. Per germline, CDR1 SNHLY and CDR2 FYNNEI. The V end was cut by 3 bases, the J end by 7 bases, with 9 bases between. The CDR3 nucleotides are TGTGCCAGCAGTGACAGGGGCGACGGGGAGCTGTTTTTT. Protein: CASSDRGDGELFF.

The chain uses TRBV2 and TRBJ2-7; TRBD2 matches at 8 bases. Trimming at V came to 5 bases and at J to 1 base, leaving 10 bases not matched to a gene. The CDR3 has 16 residues. Germline assignment: CDR1 SNHLY and CDR2 FYNNEI. The CDR3 spells CASSTATSEYSYEQYF. The CDR3 DNA reads as TGTGCCAGCAGTACAGCGACTAGCGAGTATTCCTACGAGCAGTACTTC.

This clone was detected only a few times. The chain uses TRBV2 and TRBJ1-2; 9 bases are a match to TRBD1. This CDR3 region has 13 residues. With 7 bases clipped from V and 3 bases from J, the junction kept 3 bases outside the gene matches. The germline V gene has CDR1 SNHLY and CDR2 FYNNEI. CDR3: CASMGQGYYGYTF. Written as DNA, the CDR3 is TGTGCCAGCATGGGACAGGGTTACTATGGCTACACCTTC.

The V gene is TRBV5-1, the J gene TRBJ2-2; TRBD1 matches 9 bases. V shed 1 base and J 5 bases; nucleotides not matched to a gene: 3. The CDR3 is made up of 15 amino acids. Germline V lookup: CDR1 SGHRS, CDR2 YFSETQ. Here the CDR3 DNA reads TGCGCCAGCAGCTTGCCGGGACAGGGAACCGGGGAGCTGTTTTTT. Its protein product is CASSLPGQGTGELFF.

The rearrangement joins TRBV19 to TRBJ1-2, with D hard to call. The ends were cut back, 2 bases at V and 1 base at J, with 11 bases in the middle. The CDR3 is made up of 15 amino acids. CDR1 and CDR2 from the germline V gene are LNHDA and SQIVND (reference sequence). The CDR3 here is CASSINSLDNYGYTF. The DNA of the CDR3 is TGTGCCAGTAGTATAAACAGTCTGGATAACTATGGCTACACCTTC.

This chain uses TRBV5-1 with TRBJ2-5; D is ambiguous. Between the trimmed V and J ends, which lost 1 base and 5 bases, there was a span of 12 bases. The CDR3 consists of 14 residues. Germline CDR1 SGHRS, CDR2 YFSETQ. CDR3 in amino acids: CASSLTVSAETQYF. CDR3 nucleotide sequence: TGCGCCAGCAGCTTGACCGTTTCCGCTGAGACCCAGTACTTC.

V and J are TRBV30 and TRBJ1-6; 8 nucleotides agree with TRBD1. From germline, CDR1 is GTSNPN and CDR2 SVGIG (reference sequence). J lost 8 bases, V lost 3 bases, and 3 bases had no gene match. This CDR3 is 13 amino acids long. This CDR3 is CAWSSDRDSPLHF. In DNA form, the CDR3 reads TGTGCCTGGAGCTCGGACAGGGATTCACCCCTCCACTTT.

This chain joins TRBV28 and TRBJ2-2; D gene unclear. CDR3 length: 16 residues. Germline-derived CDR1 and CDR2 are MDHEN and SYDVKM. Trimming pared 3 bases from V and 3 bases from J, leaving 14 bases between. CDR3 sequence reads: CASSFMGIVDTGELFF. CDR3 DNA sequence: TGTGCCAGCAGTTTTATGGGGATCGTAGACACCGGGGAGCTGTTTTTT.

This clone was seen a single time. V is TRBV25-1 and J is TRBJ2-1; no clear D gene. The CDR3 loop spans 13 amino acids. V dropped 4 bases and J dropped 2 bases, with 6 bases sitting between them. Germline V gives CDR1 MGHDK, CDR2 SYGVNS. CDR3 nucleotide sequence: TGTGCCAGCAGTGGCCGGGCCTACAATGAGCAGTTCTTC. This encodes CASSGRAYNEQFF.

The V gene is TRBV4-3, the J gene TRBJ2-4, with 10 positions matching TRBD2. Germline V gives CDR1 LGHNA, CDR2 YSLEER. CDR3 length: 19 residues. The V and J ends lost 0 bases and 0 bases, in that order; junction bases with no gene match: 8. The CDR3 DNA follows: TGCGCCAGCAGCCAAGATGGGCCTAGCGGGAGACCAGCCAAAAACATTCAGTACTTC. As protein: CASSQDGPSGRPAKNIQYF.

The chain couples TRBV18 to TRBJ1-1, with D tentatively TRBD1 (5 bases). V gave up 6 bases and J gave up 3 bases, with 17 bases separating them. CDR1 is KGHSH and CDR2 is LQKENI in the germline V gene. The CDR3 is 15 residues long. The CDR3 spells CASSPNFGGYTEAFF. Written as DNA, the CDR3 is TGTGCCAGCTCTCCAAATTTCGGGGGGTACACTGAAGCTTTCTTT.

This clone has more than one count but fewer than ten. The chain combines TRBV5-6 with TRBJ1-5; the D gene is possibly TRBD1 (5 bases). Germline V gene data show CDR1 as SGHDT and CDR2 as YYEEEE. V was clipped by 4 bases and J by 0 bases, with 14 bases between them. The CDR3 extends over 16 amino acids. The CDR3 spells CASSVGRAYSNQPQHF. The CDR3 DNA follows: TGTGCCAGCAGCGTGGGCAGGGCCTATAGCAATCAGCCCCAGCATTTT.

This chain connects TRBV11-2 to TRBJ1-1; no firm D call. Germline V gene sequence: CDR1 SGHAT, CDR2 FQNNGV. CDR3 length: 15 residues. V was pared by 1 base and J by 0 bases, with 9 bases between. The chain's CDR3 is CASSLARTMNTEAFF. For the CDR3, the DNA is TGTGCCAGCAGCTTAGCACGGACTATGAACACTGAAGCTTTCTTT.

This sequence joins TRBV10-1 and TRBJ1-5; 9 bases agree with TRBD1. V lost 6 bases and J lost 1; bases outside the gene matches: 10. The CDR3 runs to 17 residues. Germline V gene lookup returns CDR1 WNHNN and CDR2 SYGVQD (reference sequence). This CDR3 is CASRAGTGKGSNQPQHF. The DNA of the CDR3 is TGCGCCAGCAGAGCCGGGACAGGGAAGGGGAGCAATCAGCCCCAGCATTTT.

The V call is TRBV2, the J call TRBJ1-5; no reliable D call. The CDR3 has 16 amino acids. CDR1 is SNHLY, CDR2 FYNNEI, per germline. Trimming cost V 5 bases and J 1 base, with 15 bases left between them. The CDR3 sequence: CASSYGLAGSNQPQHF. The CDR3 coding sequence is TGTGCCAGCAGTTACGGTCTGGCGGGCAGCAATCAGCCCCAGCATTTT.